This entry describes one T cell receptor (beta chain). Its antigen is not known. V dropped 4 bases and J dropped 7 bases, with 11 bases sitting between them. This CDR3 is built from 13 residues. CDR1 is SGHAT, CDR2 FQNNGV, per germline. These data belong to a study of T cells after yellow fever vaccination. TCRdb reprocessed the 5' RACE reads via MiXCR and lists one record per CDR3 protein. The sample records some 600,000 distinct CDR3 sequences, about a sixth being singletons. Findings of the study overall: A large majority of primary-vaccination clones showed up again after the booster (roughly 95% CD4, roughly 91% CD8).

The clonotype originates from a man aged 18 to 30 who received the YFV17D yellow fever vaccine. The gene calls are TRBV11-2 and TRBJ2-1; a weak D match, TRBD1 (6 bases). This specimen was PBMCs, taken around 5 days after the first yellow fever vaccination. The CDR3 coding sequence is TGTGCCAGCAGCTCCGTACAGGGAAATGAGCAGTTCTTC. Amino acids: CASSSVQGNEQFF. Full variable domain (missing parts from reference TRBV11-2 and TRBJ2-1): EAGVAQSPRYKIIEKRQSVAFWCNPISGHATLYWYQQILGQGPKLLIQFQNNGVVDDSQLPKDRFSAERLKGVDSTLKIQPAKLEDSAVYLCASSSVQGNEQFFGPGTRLTVL.